These 14 T cell receptor beta chains came from one sample sequenced in a study of Graves' ophthalmopathy and Graves' hyperthyroidism. RNA transcripts were the template, and TCR beta CDR3 regions were amplified from them. First-round RT-PCR relied on HTBI primers, and a second-round multiplex PCR came next. Using its own MiXCR run on the multiplex PCR reads, TCRdb lists one record per CDR3 protein. This table has about 740,000 distinct CDR3 sequences, roughly 40% appearing once. The specimen was peripheral blood. The receptors were gathered from an adult man with Graves' ophthalmopathy.

This clonotype was detected only a few times. The V call is TRBV20-1, the J call TRBJ1-2; possible D gene TRBD1, 5 bases. The CDR3 is 12 amino acids. The V gene's germline CDR1 is DFQATT and CDR2 SNEGSKA (reference sequence). V lost 6 bases and J 5 bases, leaving 13 bases between the germline ends. The CDR3 region is CSAPSGVYGYTF. CDR3 DNA sequence: TGCAGTGCCCCCTCGGGGGTGTATGGCTACACCTTC.

This chain joins TRBV29-1 and TRBJ2-3; TRBD2 matches at 9 bases. Germline trimming cut 6 bases from V and 4 bases from J; bases unmatched to any gene: 8. Per germline, CDR1 SQVTM and CDR2 ANQGSEA. CDR3 size: 14 residues. The CDR3 DNA follows: TGCAGCGTGGCAGCGGGGGGATCGGCAGATACGCAGTATTTT. Protein: CSVAAGGSADTQYF.

The V call is TRBV20-1, the J call TRBJ2-5, with 11 bases that match TRBD2. V lost 4 bases and J lost 4; bases outside the gene matches: 8. Germline-derived CDR1 and CDR2 are DFQATT and SNEGSKA (reference sequence). The CDR3 extends over 15 amino acids. CDR3 sequence: CSATTTSGVGETQYF. CDR3 bases: TGCAGTGCTACTACGACTAGCGGGGTGGGAGAGACCCAGTACTTC.

V gene TRBV29-1 combines with J gene TRBJ1-2, with D perhaps matching TRBD1 (5 bases). The CDR3 is made up of 13 amino acids. Per the germline V gene, CDR1 is SQVTM and CDR2 is ANQGSEA. Trimming cost V 4 bases and J 6 bases, with 15 bases left between them. CDR3 bases: TGCAGCGTTGGGGGGGGGGGTTCCCATGGCTACACCTTC. Translated: CSVGGGGSHGYTF.

Comment on this clonotype: A clone one base away is much larger, so this may be a read error. Here the CDR3 omits its conserved ending phenylalanine or tryptophan, so a read error is the likely source. The chain combines TRBV9 with TRBJ2-7; 7 bases agree with TRBD2. This CDR3 comprises 14 residues. Germline CDR1 and CDR2: SGDLS and YYNGEE. J was trimmed by 5 bases and V by 0 bases; bases with no gene match: 5. DNA for the CDR3: TGTGCCAGCAGCGTAGGAGGGAGGGCCGACGAGCAGTACTCC. It codes for CASSVGGRADEQYS.

The chain couples TRBV12-5 to TRBJ2-7; D is unclear. This CDR3 spans 11 amino acids. CDR1 and CDR2 (germline): LGHNT, FRNRAP. CDR3 in amino acids: CASSQTREQYF. CDR3 DNA sequence: TGTGCCAGCAGCCAGACGAGGGAGCAGTACTTC. Supplemented by reference TRBV12-5 and TRBJ2-7, the full variable domain reads DARVTQTPRHKVTEMGQEVTMRCQPILGHNTVFWYRQTMMQGLELLAYFRNRAPLDDSGMPKDRFSAEMPDATLATLKIQPSEPRDSAVYFCASSQTREQYFGPGTRLTVT.

J is TRBJ1-1 and V is TRBV7-9, with D perhaps TRBD1 (5 bases). Trimming stripped 7 bases from V and 2 bases from J, with 14 bases between. This CDR3 contains 14 residues. The V gene's germline CDR1 is SEHNR and CDR2 FQNEAQ (reference sequence). DNA for the CDR3: TGTGCCAGCAAATGGGGAGGGGTCAACACTGAAGCTTTCTTT. It translates to CASKWGGVNTEAFF.

Ten or more counts support this clonotype. The rearrangement links TRBV29-1 to TRBJ2-5, with TRBD2 matching 12 bases. J lost 2 bases, V lost 0 bases, and 4 bases had no gene match. The CDR3 loop spans 16 amino acids. Per the germline V gene, CDR1 is SQVTM and CDR2 is ANQGSEA. The CDR3 is CSVEDILAGGQETQYF. The CDR3 DNA sequence: TGCAGCGTTGAAGATATCCTAGCGGGAGGGCAAGAGACCCAGTACTTC.

The chain couples TRBV6-1 to TRBJ1-1; possible D gene TRBD1, 6 bases. Per germline, CDR1 MNHNS and CDR2 SASEGT. The ends were cut back, 5 bases at V and 0 bases at J, with 19 bases in the middle. CDR3 length: 17 residues. CDR3: CASSYGGQSIMNTEAFF. Here the CDR3 DNA reads TGTGCCAGCAGTTACGGGGGGCAGTCGATCATGAACACTGAAGCTTTCTTT.

About this clonotype: A much larger clonotype is one base distant, so this may be a read error. The DNA of the CDR3 is TGTGCCACATCGGGGGTGAGCGGGAGAGGAACCAGGGAGCTGTTTTTT. Its protein is CATSGVSGRGTRELFF. The rearrangement joins TRBV10-3 to TRBJ2-2; 8 nucleotides agree with TRBD2. Germline lookup yields CDR1 ENHRY and CDR2 SYGVKD. The CDR3 length is 16 residues. Germline trimming cut 10 bases from V and 9 bases from J; bases unmatched to any gene: 19.

This clonotype turned up a few times. V usage is TRBV12-3 or TRBV12-4 and J usage is TRBJ1-5; D is possibly TRBD1 (6 bases). The CDR3 contains 17 residues. Trimming took 4 bases from V and 1 from J, leaving 17 bases between them. DNA of the CDR3: TGTGCCAGCAGTTACCAGGACCGGGACAACAGCAATCAGCCCCAGCATTTT. Translated: CASSYQDRDNSNQPQHF.

Concerning this clonotype: A much larger clone differs from this one at a single base, so this may be a read error. The chain couples TRBV2 to TRBJ1-1; no firm D call. V lost 4 bases and J 1 base, leaving 13 bases between the germline ends. The CDR3 is 15 residues long. The germline V gene has CDR1 SNHLY and CDR2 FYNNEI. The CDR3 region is CASSAPGLWNTEAFF. In DNA, the CDR3 is TGTGCCAGCAGTGCACCCGGACTGTGGAACACTGAAGCTTTCTTT.

This clonotype was picked up a small number of times. V gene TRBV12-3 or TRBV12-4 combines with J gene TRBJ1-4; tentatively, D is TRBD1 (5 bases). This CDR3 has 15 residues. Trimming pared 6 bases from V and 0 bases from J, leaving 11 bases between. DNA of the CDR3: TGTGCCAGCAGCCAATGGGGCTCAACTAATGAAAAACTGTTTTTT. Translated, it gives CASSQWGSTNEKLFF.

The chain joins TRBV24-1 to TRBJ1-5; D is ambiguous. From germline, CDR1 is KGHDR and CDR2 SFDVKD. The CDR3 loop spans 12 amino acids. Trimming removed 11 bases from V and 8 bases from J, with 15 bases in between. The CDR3 reads CASTKRPEPQHF. The CDR3 nucleotides read TGTGCCAGCACCAAAAGACCGGAGCCCCAGCATTTT.